The clone carrying this T cell receptor (beta chain) was picked up a small number of times. As yet, its antigen is unknown. Unmatched junction bases numbered 4, after V lost 3 bases and J lost 9 bases. This CDR3 is built from 14 residues. Germline CDR1 reads SGHAT; CDR2 reads FQNNGV. TCRdb analysed the reads with MiXCR anew, one entry per CDR3 protein. The profile shows 300,000 or so distinct CDR3 sequences, around 25% of them singletons. The record originates from a study of T cell repertoires in cytomegalovirus infection. Looking at the study overall: Indications came from public TCR beta signatures; they pointed to CMV infection and to a matching HLA type. General study results and limits: The study found HLA-C-restricted CMV-specific TCR beta clonotypes dominating the ex vivo response.

The sample consisted of cultured PBMCs, taken from culture after CMV antigen stimulation. The TCR was taken from a human donor in good health (CMV status not recorded). Some clones in this sample may be carry-over from other donors' samples. The chain combines TRBV11-2 with TRBJ2-1, with 11 positions matching TRBD2. The CDR3, as DNA: TGTGCCAGCAGCTTTTCCCTAGCGGGGGGTGAGCAGTTCTTC. Its protein is CASSFSLAGGEQFF.